These T cell receptor beta chains were read from a single sample in a study of blood T cell repertoires in COVID-19. Repertoires were generated with immunoSEQ multiplex PCR, while TCRdb's copy carries only in-frame clones and drops some. The data hold 120,000 to 150,000 clones, with around four fifths observed a single time. The material sequenced was peripheral blood. The receptors shown here come from a human donor in a cohort sampled during active COVID-19. Both conserved end residues are part of each CDR3. The D gene is left open where the match is weak. Not every row has a clone size; where given, it reads once, few, many or a size class.

J	V	size	length	D	CDR3	DNA
TRBJ2-7	TRBV5-1	NA	14	NA	CASSPGLKYKEQYF	TGCGCCAGCAGCCCGGGACTCAAATATAAAGAGCAGTACTTC
TRBJ1-5	TRBV2	NA	14	TRBD1	CASRGTVSNQPQHF	TGTGCCAGCAGGGGGACAGTTTCCAATCAGCCCCAGCATTTT
TRBJ2-5	TRBV5-1	NA	18	TRBD1	CASSLGTGGLLLQETQYF	TGCGCCAGCAGCTTGGGAACAGGGGGCCTTCTCCTTCAAGAGACCCAGTACTTC
TRBJ1-4	TRBV9	NA	15	TRBD1	CASSAGGQSNEKLFF	TGTGCCAGCAGCGCAGGGGGACAGTCTAATGAAAAACTGTTTTTT
TRBJ1-6	TRBV18	NA	18	TRBD1	CASSPPSRGSSYNSPLHF	TGTGCCAGCTCACCACCGAGCAGGGGGAGCTCCTATAATTCACCCCTCCACTTT
TRBJ1-2	TRBV4-1	NA	17	NA	CASSQEAVTIRLYGYTF	TGCGCCAGCAGCCAAGAGGCGGTGACGATCCGCCTCTATGGCTACACCTTC
TRBJ2-3	TRBV3-1/TRBV3-2	NA	15	TRBD2	CASSHGLAVTDTQYF	TGTGCCAGCAGCCATGGGCTAGCGGTCACAGATACGCAGTATTTT
TRBJ1-1	TRBV29-1	few	10	NA	CSVGLVEAFF	TGCAGCGTTGGGTTAGTTGAAGCTTTCTTT
TRBJ1-5	TRBV3-1/TRBV3-2	NA	14	NA	CASSRGGNNQPQHF	TGTGCCAGCAGCCGGGGGGGGAACAATCAGCCCCAGCATTTT
TRBJ1-1	TRBV12-3/TRBV12-4	NA	12	NA	CASSYRADEAFF	TGTGCCAGCAGTTACAGGGCGGATGAAGCTTTCTTT
TRBJ2-5	TRBV11-2	NA	12	NA	CASRQGQETQYF	TGTGCCAGCAGGCAGGGACAAGAGACCCAGTACTTC
TRBJ2-1	TRBV9	NA	15	TRBD2	CASSGAKRGGDEQFF	TGTGCCAGCAGCGGGGCTAAGCGGGGGGGCGATGAGCAGTTCTTC
TRBJ1-6	TRBV5-1	NA	17	NA	CASSLDILQSYNSPLHF	TGCGCCAGCAGCTTGGACATTTTACAGAGCTATAATTCACCCCTCCACTTT
TRBJ1-2	TRBV2	NA	15	TRBD1	CASSIRGTANYGYTF	TGTGCCAGCAGTATCCGCGGGACAGCTAACTATGGCTACACCTTC
TRBJ1-2	TRBV28	few	13	TRBD1	CAIGRGANYGYTF	TGTGCCATAGGCAGGGGGGCCAACTATGGCTACACCTTC
TRBJ1-4	TRBV24-1	once	15	NA	CATSAPGGGDEKLFF	TGTGCCACCAGTGCCCCGGGGGGGGGCGATGAAAAACTGTTTTTT
TRBJ1-2	TRBV7-8	NA	15	NA	CASSLATGTSLSYTF	TGTGCCAGCAGCTTAGCGACCGGGACATCCCTTAGCTACACCTTC
TRBJ1-1	TRBV5-6	NA	13	TRBD1	CASSLLAGGEAFF	TGTGCCAGCAGCTTGTTAGCAGGGGGCGAAGCTTTCTTT
TRBJ2-1	TRBV5-1	NA	14	TRBD2	CASSTPSGGNEQFF	TGCGCCAGCAGCACCCCTAGCGGGGGGAATGAGCAGTTCTTC
TRBJ2-5	TRBV19	NA	14	NA	CASSRYYDQETQYF	TGTGCCAGTAGTCGATACTACGACCAAGAGACCCAGTACTTC
TRBJ2-4	TRBV28	NA	13	NA	CASRGGNKNIQYF	TGTGCCAGCAGGGGGGGAAACAAAAACATTCAGTACTTC
TRBJ2-7	TRBV27	NA	13	TRBD2	CASRGGMVDEQYF	TGTGCCAGCAGGGGAGGGATGGTCGACGAGCAGTACTTC
TRBJ1-4	TRBV7-2	NA	11	NA	CASSSSGKLFF	TGTGCCAGCAGCTCGAGCGGGAAACTGTTTTTT
TRBJ1-5	TRBV27	NA	14	TRBD1	CASRRTGGNQPQHF	TGTGCCAGCAGGCGGACAGGGGGTAATCAGCCCCAGCATTTT
TRBJ1-2	TRBV12-3/TRBV12-4	once	13	TRBD1	CASSYRDRGGYTF	TGTGCCAGCAGTTACCGGGACAGGGGGGGCTACACCTTC
TRBJ2-2	TRBV9	NA	15	NA	CASSPRLVNTGELFF	TGTGCCAGCAGCCCCCGACTAGTTAACACCGGGGAGCTGTTTTTT
TRBJ2-7	TRBV30	once	13	NA	CAWSVQGGYEQYF	TGTGCCTGGAGTGTACAAGGAGGGTACGAGCAGTACTTC
TRBJ2-3	TRBV19	NA	15	TRBD1	CASSLWDRLGDTQYF	TGTGCCAGTAGTCTTTGGGACAGGTTGGGGGATACGCAGTATTTT
TRBJ1-3	TRBV5-1	NA	16	NA	CASSSTPGSSGNTIYF	TGCGCCAGCAGCTCGACCCCCGGGAGCTCTGGAAACACCATATATTTT
TRBJ1-1	TRBV4-3	NA	13	NA	CASSQRGPTEAFF	TGCGCCAGCAGCCAGCGGGGACCCACTGAAGCTTTCTTT
TRBJ2-5	TRBV20-1	NA	16	NA	CSASDRTRGLGETQYF	TGCAGTGCTAGTGACCGGACTCGGGGTCTAGGAGAGACCCAGTACTTC
TRBJ1-3	TRBV7-9	NA	17	NA	CASSLSPGESSGNTIYF	TGTGCCAGCAGCTTAAGCCCGGGGGAGAGCTCTGGAAACACCATATATTTT
TRBJ1-1	TRBV18	NA	15	NA	CASSPRVEWNTEAFF	TGTGCCAGCTCACCCAGGGTAGAATGGAACACTGAAGCTTTCTTT
TRBJ2-7	TRBV7-2	once	14	NA	CASSPAGGPYEQYF	TGTGCCAGCAGCCCCGCCGGGGGACCCTACGAGCAGTACTTC
TRBJ1-3	TRBV12-3/TRBV12-4	NA	11	NA	CASSVGNTIYF	TGTGCCAGCAGCGTTGGAAACACCATATATTTT
TRBJ1-4	TRBV15	NA	12	NA	CATSSSDEKLFF	TGTGCCACCAGCAGCTCGGATGAAAAACTGTTTTTT
TRBJ1-3	TRBV29-1	NA	13	NA	CSVVQKAGNTIYF	TGCAGCGTTGTACAGAAAGCTGGAAACACCATATATTTT